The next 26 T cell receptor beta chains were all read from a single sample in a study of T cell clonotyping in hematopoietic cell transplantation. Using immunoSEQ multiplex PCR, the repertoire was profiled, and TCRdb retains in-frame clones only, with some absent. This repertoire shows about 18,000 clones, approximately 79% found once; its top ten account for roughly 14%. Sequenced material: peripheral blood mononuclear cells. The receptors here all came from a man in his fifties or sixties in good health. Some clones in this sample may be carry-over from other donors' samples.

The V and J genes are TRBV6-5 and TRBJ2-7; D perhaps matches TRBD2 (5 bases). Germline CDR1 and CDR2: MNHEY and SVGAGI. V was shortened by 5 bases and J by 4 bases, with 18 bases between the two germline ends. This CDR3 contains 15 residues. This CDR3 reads CASSVRGLTRYEQYF. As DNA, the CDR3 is TGTGCCAGCAGTGTCCGAGGGCTTACTAGATACGAGCAGTACTTC.

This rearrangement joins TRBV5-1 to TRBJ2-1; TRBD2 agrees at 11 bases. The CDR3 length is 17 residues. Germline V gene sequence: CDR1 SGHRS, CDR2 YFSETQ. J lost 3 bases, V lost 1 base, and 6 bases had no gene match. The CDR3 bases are TGCGCCAGCAGCTTGTATGGGACTAGCGGAGACTACAATGAGCAGTTCTTC. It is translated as CASSLYGTSGDYNEQFF. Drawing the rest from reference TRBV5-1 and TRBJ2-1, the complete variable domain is KAGVTQTPRYLIKTRGQQVTLSCSPISGHRSVSWYQQTPGQGLQFLFEYFSETQRNKGNFPGRFSGRQFSNSRSEMNVSTLELGDSALYLCASSLYGTSGDYNEQFFGPGTRLTVL.

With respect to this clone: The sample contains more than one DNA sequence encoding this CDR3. The CDR3 DNA reads TGTGCCTGGAGTACGGGAAATGGCTACACCTTC. Translated, it gives CAWSTGNGYTF. J is TRBJ1-2 and V is TRBV30; D remains unclear. From germline, CDR1 is GTSNPN and CDR2 SVGIG (reference sequence). Trimming pared 2 bases from V and 6 bases from J, leaving 7 bases between. This CDR3 has 11 residues.

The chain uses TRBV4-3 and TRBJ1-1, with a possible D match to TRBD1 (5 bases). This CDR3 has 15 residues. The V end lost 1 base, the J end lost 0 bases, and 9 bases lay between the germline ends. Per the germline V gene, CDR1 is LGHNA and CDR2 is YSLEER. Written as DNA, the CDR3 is TGCGCCAGCAGCCAAGGTTTACAGGTGAACACTGAAGCTTTCTTT. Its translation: CASSQGLQVNTEAFF.

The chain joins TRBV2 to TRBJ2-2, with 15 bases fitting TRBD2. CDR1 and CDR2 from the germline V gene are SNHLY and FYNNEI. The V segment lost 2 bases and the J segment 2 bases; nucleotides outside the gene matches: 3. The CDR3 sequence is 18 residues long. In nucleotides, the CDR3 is TGTGCCAGCAGTGAACTGGGACTAGCGGGAGGAAACACCGGGGAGCTGTTTTTT. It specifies CASSELGLAGGNTGELFF.

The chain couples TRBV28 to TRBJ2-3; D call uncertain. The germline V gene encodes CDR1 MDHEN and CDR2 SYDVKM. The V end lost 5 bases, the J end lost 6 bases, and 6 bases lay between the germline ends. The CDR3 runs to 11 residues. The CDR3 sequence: CASSPRDTQYF. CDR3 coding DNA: TGTGCCAGCAGTCCGCGGGATACGCAGTATTTT.

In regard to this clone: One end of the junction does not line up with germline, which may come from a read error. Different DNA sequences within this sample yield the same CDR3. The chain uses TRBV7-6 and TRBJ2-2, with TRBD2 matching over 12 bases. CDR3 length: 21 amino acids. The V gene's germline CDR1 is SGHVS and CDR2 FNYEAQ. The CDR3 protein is CASSLVLLVTSGRKMAGELFF. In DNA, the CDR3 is TGTGCTAGCAGCTTAGTTTTATTGGTGACTAGCGGGAGAAAGATGGCCGGGGAGCTGTTTTTT.

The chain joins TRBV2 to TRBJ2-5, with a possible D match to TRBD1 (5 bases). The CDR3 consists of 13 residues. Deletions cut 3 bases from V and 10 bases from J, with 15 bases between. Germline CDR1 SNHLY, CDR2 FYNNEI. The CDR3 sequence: CASSDRSTAHQYF. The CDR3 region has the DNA TGTGCCAGCAGTGACCGGTCGACAGCCCACCAGTACTTC.

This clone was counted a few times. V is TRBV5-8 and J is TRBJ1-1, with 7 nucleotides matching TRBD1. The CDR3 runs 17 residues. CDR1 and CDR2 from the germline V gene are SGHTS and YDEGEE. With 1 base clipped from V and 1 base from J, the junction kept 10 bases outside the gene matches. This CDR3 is CASSLIMAGQRNTEAFF. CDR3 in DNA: TGTGCCAGCAGCTTGATAATGGCGGGACAGAGGAACACTGAAGCTTTCTTT.

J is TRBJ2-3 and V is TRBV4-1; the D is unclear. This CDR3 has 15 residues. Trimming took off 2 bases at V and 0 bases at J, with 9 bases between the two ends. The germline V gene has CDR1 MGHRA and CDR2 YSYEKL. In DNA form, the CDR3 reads TGCGCCAGCAGCCAAATGACTTTGAGCACAGATACGCAGTATTTT. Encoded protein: CASSQMTLSTDTQYF.

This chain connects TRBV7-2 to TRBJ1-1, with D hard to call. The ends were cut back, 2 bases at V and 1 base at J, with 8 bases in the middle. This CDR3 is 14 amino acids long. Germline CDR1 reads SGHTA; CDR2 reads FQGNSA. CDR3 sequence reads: CASSLFGPNTEAFF. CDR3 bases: TGTGCCAGCAGCTTATTCGGGCCGAACACTGAAGCTTTCTTT.

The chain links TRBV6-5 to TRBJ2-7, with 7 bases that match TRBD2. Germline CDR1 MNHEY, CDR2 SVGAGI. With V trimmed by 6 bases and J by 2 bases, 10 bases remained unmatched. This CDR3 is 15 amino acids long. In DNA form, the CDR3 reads TGTGCCAGCAGCCCTCTCCGCGGGGGTACCTACGAGCAGTACTTC. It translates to CASSPLRGGTYEQYF.

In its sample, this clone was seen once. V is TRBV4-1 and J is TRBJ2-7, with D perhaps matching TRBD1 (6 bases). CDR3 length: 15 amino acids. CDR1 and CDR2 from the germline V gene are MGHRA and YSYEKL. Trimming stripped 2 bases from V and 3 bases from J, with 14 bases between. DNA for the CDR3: TGCGCCAGCAGCCAACAGGACAGCTTCAACTACGAGCAGTACTTC. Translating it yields CASSQQDSFNYEQYF.

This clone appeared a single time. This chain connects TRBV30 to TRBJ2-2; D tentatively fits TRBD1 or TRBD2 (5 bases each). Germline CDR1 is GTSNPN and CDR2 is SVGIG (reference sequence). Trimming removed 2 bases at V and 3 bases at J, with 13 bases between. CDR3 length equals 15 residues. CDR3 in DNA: TGTGCCTGGAGTTCCCGGGACCGATACACCGGGGAGCTGTTTTTT. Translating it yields CAWSSRDRYTGELFF.

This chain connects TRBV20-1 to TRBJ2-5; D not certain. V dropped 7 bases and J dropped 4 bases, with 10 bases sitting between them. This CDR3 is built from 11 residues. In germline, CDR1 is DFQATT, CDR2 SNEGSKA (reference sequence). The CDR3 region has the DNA TGCAGTGTCCGCTCGGTAGAGACCCAGTACTTC. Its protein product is CSVRSVETQYF.

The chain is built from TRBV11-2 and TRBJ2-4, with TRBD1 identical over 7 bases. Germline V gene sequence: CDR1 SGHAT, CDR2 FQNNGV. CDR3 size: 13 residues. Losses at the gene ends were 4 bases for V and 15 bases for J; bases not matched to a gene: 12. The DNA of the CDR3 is TGTGCCAGCAGCTCCCACAGGGGTGCGATCCCGTACTTC. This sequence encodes CASSSHRGAIPYF.

The CDR3 coding sequence is TGTGCCAGTAGTATACGGGGACAGAACTACGAGCAGTACTTC. This codes for CASSIRGQNYEQYF. The chain joins TRBV19 to TRBJ2-7; TRBD1 matches 7 bases. The ends lost 2 bases at V and 3 bases at J; junction bases unmatched: 4. This CDR3 comprises 14 residues. The germline V gene encodes CDR1 LNHDA and CDR2 SQIVND (reference sequence).

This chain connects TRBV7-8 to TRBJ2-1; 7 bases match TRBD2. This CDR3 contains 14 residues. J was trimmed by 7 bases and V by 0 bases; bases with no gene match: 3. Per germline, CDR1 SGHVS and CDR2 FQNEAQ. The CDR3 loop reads CASSLAGGRNEQFF. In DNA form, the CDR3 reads TGTGCCAGCAGCTTAGCGGGAGGGCGTAATGAGCAGTTCTTC.

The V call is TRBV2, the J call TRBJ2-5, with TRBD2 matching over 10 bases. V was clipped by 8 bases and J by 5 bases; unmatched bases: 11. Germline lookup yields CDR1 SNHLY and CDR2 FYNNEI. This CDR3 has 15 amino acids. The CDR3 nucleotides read TGTGCCAGCGCAGAGACTAGCGGGCCGCGGGAGACCCAGTACTTC. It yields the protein CASAETSGPRETQYF.

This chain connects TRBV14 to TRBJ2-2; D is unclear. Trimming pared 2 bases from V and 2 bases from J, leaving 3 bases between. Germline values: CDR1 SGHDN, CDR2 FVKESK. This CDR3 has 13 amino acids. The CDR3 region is CASSQTNTGELFF. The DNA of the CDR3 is TGTGCCAGCAGCCAAACTAACACCGGGGAGCTGTTTTTT. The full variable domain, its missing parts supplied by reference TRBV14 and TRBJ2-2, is EAGVTQFPSHSVIEKGQTVTLRCDPISGHDNLYWYRRVMGKEIKFLLHFVKESKQDESGMPNNRFLAERTGGTYSTLKVQPAELEDSGVYFCASSQTNTGELFFGEGSRLTVL.

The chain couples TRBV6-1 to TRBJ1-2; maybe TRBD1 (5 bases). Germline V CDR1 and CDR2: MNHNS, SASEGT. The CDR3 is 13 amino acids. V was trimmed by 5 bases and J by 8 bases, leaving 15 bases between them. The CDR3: CASSSSGLWGYTF. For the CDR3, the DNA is TGTGCCAGCAGTTCGTCGGGGCTCTGGGGCTACACCTTC.

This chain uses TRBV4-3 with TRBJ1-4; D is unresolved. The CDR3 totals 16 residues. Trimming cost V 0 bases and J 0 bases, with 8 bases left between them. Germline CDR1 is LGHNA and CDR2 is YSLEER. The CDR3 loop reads CASSQDRSPTNEKLFF. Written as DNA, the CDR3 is TGCGCCAGCAGCCAAGACAGAAGCCCAACTAATGAAAAACTGTTTTTT.

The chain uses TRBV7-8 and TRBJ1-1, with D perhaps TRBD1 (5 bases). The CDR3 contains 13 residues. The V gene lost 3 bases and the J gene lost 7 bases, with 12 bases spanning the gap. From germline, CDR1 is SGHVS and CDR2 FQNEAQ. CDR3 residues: CASSLGGYNEAFF. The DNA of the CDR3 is TGTGCCAGCAGCTTGGGGGGGTACAATGAAGCTTTCTTT.

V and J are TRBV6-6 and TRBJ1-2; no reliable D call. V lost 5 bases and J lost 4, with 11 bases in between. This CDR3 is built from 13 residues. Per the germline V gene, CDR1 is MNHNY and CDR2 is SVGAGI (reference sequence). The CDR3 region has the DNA TGTGCCAGCAGTAAGGGAGGGAGCTATGGCTACACCTTC. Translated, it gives CASSKGGSYGYTF.

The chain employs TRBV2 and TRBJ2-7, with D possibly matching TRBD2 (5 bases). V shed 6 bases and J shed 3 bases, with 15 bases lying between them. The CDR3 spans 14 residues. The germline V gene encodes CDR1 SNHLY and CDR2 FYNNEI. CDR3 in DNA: TGTGCCAGCAGAGGGCTCGGGGTCGACTACGAGCAGTACTTC. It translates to CASRGLGVDYEQYF.

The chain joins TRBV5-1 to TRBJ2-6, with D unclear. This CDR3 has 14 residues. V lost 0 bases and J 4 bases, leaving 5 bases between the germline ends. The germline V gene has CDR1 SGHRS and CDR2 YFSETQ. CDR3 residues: CASSLERGANVLTF. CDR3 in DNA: TGCGCCAGCAGCTTGGAACGGGGGGCCAACGTCCTGACTTTC.